This record looks at one T cell receptor beta chain sequence and its context. The sample belongs to a study of T-cell memory formation after mild COVID-19. Study as a whole: Clustering of TCRs was largely donor specific.

V lost 1 base to trimming and J lost 7 bases, with 2 bases between them. CDR3 size: 11 residues. Germline V lookup: CDR1 MNHEY, CDR2 SVGAGI. TCRdb ran MiXCR on the 5' RACE reads and lists one entry per CDR3 protein. The profile covers 150,000 or so distinct CDR3 sequences, with approximately 15% appearing a single time and 13% to 15% taken by the ten largest. This receptor was taken from an adult woman who had mild COVID-19 (a few samples of this study predate the infection). Cell type and time point are not known. The source material was PBMCs or a T cell subset sorted from them (not recorded which). This sequence joins TRBV6-5 and TRBJ2-1, with unresolved D. CDR3 loop: CASSYWNEQFF. The CDR3 bases are TGTGCCAGCAGTTACTGGAATGAGCAGTTCTTC.